Below, 17 T cell receptor beta chains from the same sample are listed, as sequenced in a study of cytomegalovirus exposure and HLA in healthy donors (dated by TCRdb to 2016 to 2017). Libraries came from the immunoSEQ multiplex PCR assay. A mixture of 60 forward primers for TCR Vbeta segments and 13 reverse primers for TCR Jbeta segments was used in the multiplex PCR. Held by TCRdb, this immuneACCESS table contains in-frame sequences only and omits some clones. Under half of the omission traces to an unresolved V gene where checked; the cause of the rest is unknown. The table for this sample lists 110,000 or so clones; about 81% of them were counted only once. Clones ranked in the top ten supply more than 1.5% of the sample. The sequencing sample was made of PBMCs. These receptors were collected from a man aged 35-49 years in good health and CMV-seronegative.

The chain joins TRBV7-3 to TRBJ2-3, with D possibly TRBD2 on 6 matching bases. The germline gives CDR1 SGHTA, CDR2 FQGTGA. The CDR3 is made up of 14 amino acids. Deletions cut 2 bases from V and 0 bases from J, with 6 bases between. In DNA form, the CDR3 reads TGTGCCAGCAGCTTAGGGAGGAGCACAGATACGCAGTATTTT. Its translation is CASSLGRSTDTQYF.

This clone was found a few times. DNA for the CDR3: TGTGCCAGCAGCTCCCTAGCGGGCGCAGAGACCCAGTACTTC. It translates to CASSSLAGAETQYF. The chain is built from TRBV7-6 and TRBJ2-5; 8 bases are shared with TRBD2. With 4 bases clipped from V and 4 bases from J, the junction kept 5 bases outside the gene matches. Germline CDR1 reads SGHVS; CDR2 reads FNYEAQ. The CDR3 covers 14 residues.

The chain has TRBV15 and TRBJ2-6; 7 nucleotides align to TRBD1. V dropped 2 bases and J dropped 0; count of bases not matched to a gene: 10. Germline CDR1 is LNHNV and CDR2 is YYDKDF (reference sequence). The CDR3 loop spans 19 amino acids. The CDR3 loop reads CATSRPSGTVASGANVLTF. CDR3 nucleotides: TGTGCCACCAGCAGACCCTCCGGGACAGTTGCCTCTGGGGCCAACGTCCTGACTTTC.

This rearrangement joins TRBV7-2 to TRBJ2-2, with 8 bases fitting TRBD2. CDR3 length: 16 residues. Losses at the gene ends were 5 bases for V and 4 bases for J; bases not matched to a gene: 9. Looked up from germline, CDR1 is SGHTA and CDR2 is FQGNSA. The CDR3 region is CASSPRGGRITGELFF. In nucleotides, the CDR3 is TGTGCCAGCAGCCCTAGGGGCGGGAGGATCACCGGGGAGCTGTTTTTT.

This sequence joins TRBV7-2 and TRBJ1-4, with D perhaps TRBD1 (6 bases). The CDR3 runs to 14 residues. Germline V CDR1 and CDR2: SGHTA, FQGNSA. V was pared by 3 bases and J by 7 bases, with 12 bases between. The CDR3 loop is CASSFGGAGEKLFF. CDR3 DNA sequence: TGTGCCAGCAGCTTTGGGGGGGCTGGTGAAAAACTGTTTTTT.

CDR3 protein: CASSLGRPTYGYTF. DNA for the CDR3: TGTGCCAGCAGTTTGGGCAGACCCACCTATGGCTACACCTTC. V usage is TRBV28 and J usage is TRBJ1-2; D remains ambiguous. The CDR3 has 14 residues. The germline V gene encodes CDR1 MDHEN and CDR2 SYDVKM. The germline V and J ends were trimmed by 3 bases and 4 bases, with 12 bases remaining between them.

The chain uses TRBV18 and TRBJ1-1, with 8 bases fitting TRBD1. The CDR3 contains 16 residues. Unmatched junction bases numbered 15, after V lost 6 bases and J lost 6 bases. Germline V gives CDR1 KGHSH, CDR2 LQKENI. CDR3 residues: CASSRRGAGGVPEAFF. The CDR3 nucleotides read TGTGCCAGCTCCCGCCGGGGGGCAGGGGGCGTCCCTGAAGCTTTCTTT.

This clone was found once. The chain carries TRBV27 and TRBJ2-7; tentatively, D is TRBD2 (6 bases). Germline CDR1 MNHEY, CDR2 SMNVEV (reference sequence). The V end was cut by 0 bases, the J end by 5 bases, with 11 bases between. The CDR3 consists of 14 residues. The CDR3: CASSLSRGFHEQYF. For the CDR3, the DNA is TGTGCCAGCAGTTTATCCCGGGGGTTCCACGAGCAGTACTTC.

The V call is TRBV28, the J call TRBJ1-1, with TRBD1 matching over 7 bases. V lost 6 bases and J lost 0; bases outside the gene matches: 4. This CDR3 has 14 amino acids. Germline V CDR1 and CDR2: MDHEN, SYDVKM. Here the CDR3 DNA reads TGTGCCAGCAGGGGGACAGTTCTGAACACTGAAGCTTTCTTT. Its translation: CASRGTVLNTEAFF.

The chain employs TRBV7-2 and TRBJ1-2; D is possibly TRBD1 (6 bases). The CDR3 runs to 15 residues. The V gene's germline CDR1 is SGHTA and CDR2 FQGNSA. The V and J ends lost 5 bases and 8 bases respectively, with 21 bases between them. CDR3 in DNA: TGTGCCAGCAGCGCCCGGGGGGGCCCCCTGGAGGGCTACACCTTC. It yields the protein CASSARGGPLEGYTF.

This clone was detected a few times. The chain employs TRBV28 and TRBJ2-7; the D gene is possibly TRBD2 (6 bases). V was trimmed by 6 bases and J by 2 bases, leaving 8 bases between them. From germline, CDR1 is MDHEN and CDR2 SYDVKM. The CDR3 spans 12 residues. The chain's CDR3 is CASRGLTYEQYF. CDR3 nucleotides: TGTGCCAGCAGGGGACTTACCTACGAGCAGTACTTC. Based on the CDR3 plus reference TRBV28 and TRBJ2-7, the full variable domain is DVKVTQSSRYLVKRTGEKVFLECVQDMDHENMFWYRQDPGLGLRLIYFSYDVKMKEKGDIPEGYSVSREKKERFSLILESASTNQTSMYLCASRGLTYEQYFGPGTRLTVT.

The chain joins TRBV6-6 to TRBJ2-7; 9 bases fit TRBD1. The J segment lost 2 bases and the V segment lost 2 bases, leaving 4 bases of the junction unmatched. The germline gives CDR1 MNHNY, CDR2 SVGAGI (reference sequence). This CDR3 has 15 amino acids. CDR3 sequence reads: CASSYGQGPTYEQYF. The CDR3 DNA follows: TGTGCCAGCAGTTACGGACAGGGGCCCACCTACGAGCAGTACTTC.

The V gene is TRBV6-7, the J gene TRBJ1-5, with D perhaps matching TRBD1 (5 bases). Being an ORF, TRBV6-7 has a function that is uncertain. The V end lost 0 bases, the J end lost 6 bases, and 21 bases lay between the germline ends. The length of the CDR3 is 18 residues. CDR3: CASSYSGGVGSMAQPQHF. CDR3 nucleotide sequence: TGTGCCAGCAGTTACTCCGGGGGGGTCGGTTCGATGGCTCAGCCCCAGCATTTT.

The chain uses TRBV27 and TRBJ2-1; 9 bases match TRBD2. There are 15 residues in the CDR3. Per the germline V gene, CDR1 is MNHEY and CDR2 is SMNVEV (reference sequence). Trimming cost V 7 bases and J 6 bases; bases outside gene matches: 10. DNA for the CDR3: TGTGCCAGCATCGGGCGGGGGGGCCGCCGCAATGAGCAGTTCTTC. This sequence encodes CASIGRGGRRNEQFF.

The chain combines TRBV5-1 with TRBJ2-3; 9 bases are shared with TRBD1. The CDR3 totals 16 residues. Unmatched junction bases numbered 7, after V lost 4 bases and J lost 1 base. The germline V gene has CDR1 SGHRS and CDR2 YFSETQ. CDR3 bases: TGCGCCAGCAGCCCGGGACAGGGAACGGGCACAGATACGCAGTATTTT. Protein product: CASSPGQGTGTDTQYF.

This clone is a singleton in its sample. This chain connects TRBV5-1 to TRBJ2-1, with TRBD2 identical over 10 bases. The CDR3 consists of 16 residues. Germline CDR1 is SGHRS and CDR2 is YFSETQ. V shed 4 bases and J 4 bases; nucleotides not matched to a gene: 8. The CDR3 region is CASSPSTSGNYNEQFF. The CDR3 DNA reads TGCGCCAGCAGCCCTTCAACTAGCGGGAATTACAATGAGCAGTTCTTC.

The count of this clone is one. This chain uses TRBV28 with TRBJ2-1, with 7 bases matching TRBD2. The V gene end was trimmed by 7 bases and the J gene end by 7 bases; junction bases not matched to a gene: 7. The germline V gene has CDR1 MDHEN and CDR2 SYDVKM. The CDR3 length is 13 residues. This CDR3 is CASTRGGSNEQFF. DNA for the CDR3: TGTGCCAGCACCCGTGGCGGGAGTAATGAGCAGTTCTTC.